Described below is a single T cell receptor beta chain sequence and its context. Its antigen remains unknown. Trimming pared 4 bases from V and 7 bases from J, leaving 10 bases between. Germline-derived CDR1 and CDR2 are MNHEY and SVGAGI. The CDR3 length is 13 residues. This record comes from a study of shared clonotypes between healthy human individuals. Whole-study findings and limits: Generation probabilities were higher for clonotypes shared across all four sorted-subset donors than for unshared ones. Having only a few donors restricted how much genetic and exposure-history diversity was captured. Donor clonotype sharing was expected to depend on sequencing depth.

Assay: immunoSEQ multiplex PCR; the TCRdb copy retains only in-frame clones and omits some. The sample lists about 320,000 clones, roughly 84% occurring once. Sequences were obtained from memory CD8+ T cells sorted from blood. Subset meaning: CD45RO+ cells pooled with CCR7-negative TemRA cells. This receptor was identified in a man in his late teens or twenties in good health. This sequence joins TRBV6-5 and TRBJ1-4; D gene ambiguous. The CDR3 DNA is TGTGCCAGCAGTTGGGCGGCCTCTGAAAAACTGTTTTTT. Translated, it gives CASSWAASEKLFF.